A single sample is the source of the 21 T cell receptor beta chains below, sequenced in a study of T cell responses to AZD1222 COVID-19 vaccine. Assay used: immunoSEQ multiplex PCR; TCRdb lists only in-frame clones, some missing. The sample consists of 90,000 to 120,000 clones, roughly 90% of them appearing once. The specimen was peripheral blood, collected on day 0 of AZD1222 vaccination. Receptor source: an adult in good health.

V and J are TRBV7-9 and TRBJ1-5; weak D call: TRBD1 (6 bases). CDR3 size: 15 residues. With 4 bases removed from V and 2 bases from J, the gap between germline ends came to 12 bases. Germline V CDR1 and CDR2: SEHNR, FQNEAQ (reference sequence). This CDR3 reads CASSYGGARNQPQHF. DNA of the CDR3: TGTGCCAGCAGCTATGGGGGGGCTCGCAATCAGCCCCAGCATTTT.

The chain has TRBV4-2 and TRBJ1-5, with D tentatively TRBD1 (5 bases). The CDR3 has 16 amino acids. The germline CDR1 and CDR2 sequences are LGHNA and YNFKEQ. Trimming stripped 2 bases from V and 0 bases from J, with 11 bases between. As DNA, the CDR3 is TGTGCCAGCAGCCAATCCGGGGGACGTAGCAATCAGCCCCAGCATTTT. Residues: CASSQSGGRSNQPQHF.

V usage is TRBV7-6 and J usage is TRBJ2-5; D not certain. Germline-derived CDR1 and CDR2 are SGHVS and FNYEAQ. The CDR3 contains 12 residues. V gave up 4 bases and J gave up 4 bases, with 7 bases separating them. The CDR3 region has the DNA TGTGCCAGCAGCTACCTCGGAGAGACCCAGTACTTC. It yields the protein CASSYLGETQYF.

The chain carries TRBV3-1 (or the pseudogene TRBV3-2) and TRBJ1-6; 9 positions match TRBD1. J was trimmed by 0 bases and V by 4 bases; bases with no gene match: 4. The CDR3 has 17 amino acids. CDR1 and CDR2 (germline): LGHDT, YNNKEL (reference sequence). CDR3 nucleotide sequence: TGTGCCAGCAGCCGACAGGGGGTATTCTCCTATAATTCACCCCTCCACTTT. It specifies CASSRQGVFSYNSPLHF.

The V and J genes are TRBV7-2 and TRBJ1-2; no clear D gene. Per the germline V gene, CDR1 is SGHTA and CDR2 is FQGNSA. This CDR3 is built from 12 residues. Trimming left V 6 bases short and J 3 bases short, with 8 bases between. CDR3 DNA: TGTGCCAGCAGTCAAAACTACTATGGCTACACCTTC. Amino acids: CASSQNYYGYTF.

V and J are TRBV5-1 and TRBJ1-2; 9 positions agree with TRBD1. Germline V CDR1 and CDR2: SGHRS, YFSETQ. This CDR3 region has 15 residues. V trimming: 4 bases; J trimming: 4 bases; junction bases outside the gene matches: 8. The CDR3 coding sequence is TGCGCCAGCAGCACAGGGACAGGGATTGGCTATGGCTACACCTTC. This sequence encodes CASSTGTGIGYGYTF.

The V call is TRBV28, the J call TRBJ1-6; no firm D call. Looked up from germline, CDR1 is MDHEN and CDR2 is SYDVKM. The CDR3 totals 15 residues. Deletions cut 2 bases from V and 9 bases from J, with 14 bases between. CDR3 bases: TGTGCCAGCAGTTTAACGGAATTCGGAATTTCACCCCTCCACTTT. Its translation is CASSLTEFGISPLHF.

The rearrangement joins TRBV12-3 or TRBV12-4 to TRBJ2-1; D not certain. Trimming cost V 2 bases and J 8 bases, with 7 bases left between them. The CDR3 loop spans 12 amino acids. This CDR3 is CASSLRPHEQFF. CDR3 coding DNA: TGTGCCAGCAGTTTACGTCCCCATGAGCAGTTCTTC.

This rearrangement joins TRBV4-2 to TRBJ2-3, with 11 nucleotides matching TRBD2. This CDR3 region has 19 residues. Germline CDR1 reads LGHNA; CDR2 reads YNFKEQ. J lost 1 base, V lost 1 base, and 10 bases had no gene match. Here the CDR3 reads CASSQGSSGGLAGTDTQYF. The CDR3 DNA sequence: TGTGCCAGCAGCCAAGGGTCTAGCGGGGGACTAGCGGGCACAGATACGCAGTATTTT.

The rearrangement uses TRBV19 and TRBJ2-2; TRBD1 matches 11 bases. The CDR3 is 15 residues long. J was trimmed by 7 bases and V by 5 bases; bases with no gene match: 6. Per germline, CDR1 LNHDA and CDR2 SQIVND (reference sequence). CDR3 DNA sequence: TGTGCCAGTAGTTTCGGACAGGGGGCGGGCGGGGAGCTGTTTTTT. As protein: CASSFGQGAGGELFF.

V and J are TRBV6-2 or TRBV6-3 and TRBJ2-2; no clear D. The CDR3 contains 13 residues. Germline values: CDR1 MNHEY, CDR2 SVGEGT. The germline V and J ends were trimmed by 0 bases and 5 bases, with 4 bases remaining between them. CDR3 sequence (DNA): TGTGCCAGCAGTTACTCGGAAACCGGGGAGCTGTTTTTT. Translated: CASSYSETGELFF.

This rearrangement joins TRBV20-1 to TRBJ1-1; D is unresolved. Germline CDR1 DFQATT, CDR2 SNEGSKA (reference sequence). The CDR3 totals 13 residues. V lost 3 bases, J lost 8 bases, and 16 bases lay in between. The CDR3: CSASTGRHEEAFF. The DNA for the CDR3 is TGCAGTGCTAGTACCGGCAGACATGAAGAAGCTTTCTTT.

The rearrangement links TRBV6-4 to TRBJ2-1; TRBD2 matches 8 bases. With 5 bases clipped from V and 5 bases from J, the junction kept 8 bases outside the gene matches. This CDR3 is built from 15 residues. From germline, CDR1 is MRHNA and CDR2 SNTAGT. For the CDR3, the DNA is TGTGCCAGCAGTTATGCGGCGGGAGGCGACAATGAGCAGTTCTTC. Translated: CASSYAAGGDNEQFF.

The gene calls are TRBV14 and TRBJ1-2; 11 bases match TRBD1. Trimming cost V 1 base and J 8 bases; bases outside gene matches: 3. The CDR3 consists of 14 residues. Germline-derived CDR1 and CDR2 are SGHDN and FVKESK. The CDR3 sequence is CASSQGTGGEGYTF. Here the CDR3 DNA reads TGTGCCAGCAGCCAAGGGACAGGGGGCGAGGGCTACACCTTC.

V and J are TRBV7-9 and TRBJ2-2; 7 bases are a match to TRBD2. The germline CDR1 and CDR2 sequences are SEHNR and FQNEAQ (reference sequence). This CDR3 spans 18 amino acids. V shed 6 bases, J shed 4 bases, and the junction held 17 bases outside the gene matches. Here the CDR3 reads CASSPDTSAQTFTGELFF. Written as DNA, the CDR3 is TGTGCCAGCAGTCCCGATACTAGCGCCCAAACATTCACCGGGGAGCTGTTTTTT.

This chain links TRBV9 with TRBJ1-4; TRBD1 agrees at 8 bases. This CDR3 comprises 15 residues. Trimming took 4 bases from V and 7 from J; bases not matched to a gene: 9. Germline lookup yields CDR1 SGDLS and CDR2 YYNGEE. CDR3 nucleotides: TGTGCCAGCAGCAAATCAGGGGGACAGGCTGAAAAACTGTTTTTT. Residues: CASSKSGGQAEKLFF.

V and J are TRBV6-5 and TRBJ2-2, with D maybe TRBD2 (6 bases). Germline V gene sequence: CDR1 MNHEY, CDR2 SVGAGI. The V gene lost 6 bases and the J gene lost 4 bases, with 15 bases spanning the gap. This CDR3 is 15 amino acids long. The CDR3 DNA follows: TGTGCCAGCAGCCAAAGGACTAACCCCACCGGGGAGCTGTTTTTT. Translating gives CASSQRTNPTGELFF.

The V and J genes are TRBV6-6 and TRBJ1-1; D might be TRBD1 (5 bases). The CDR3 length is 14 residues. The ends were cut back, 0 bases at V and 6 bases at J, with 11 bases in the middle. The germline V gene encodes CDR1 MNHNY and CDR2 SVGAGI (reference sequence). The CDR3 sequence is CASSYSGGAAEAFF. The CDR3 DNA is TGTGCCAGCAGTTACTCGGGGGGTGCAGCTGAAGCTTTCTTT.

The gene calls are TRBV5-1 and TRBJ2-7, with D maybe TRBD1 (5 bases). V dropped 0 bases and J dropped 2 bases, with 12 bases sitting between them. Germline V gene lookup returns CDR1 SGHRS and CDR2 YFSETQ. This CDR3 is 15 amino acids long. CDR3 in amino acids: CASSLGDTGTYEQYF. The CDR3, as DNA: TGCGCCAGCAGCTTGGGTGATACAGGCACCTACGAGCAGTACTTC.

This clone was recorded once. The chain combines TRBV27 with TRBJ2-7; TRBD1 matches 9 bases. The CDR3 is made up of 16 amino acids. Germline CDR1 MNHEY, CDR2 SMNVEV (reference sequence). J gave up 5 bases and V 6 bases, and 14 bases lay outside the gene matches. The CDR3 DNA sequence: TGTGCCAGCAGCAACCCTACTGGGGACAGGGACCACGAGCAGTACTTC. Amino acid sequence: CASSNPTGDRDHEQYF.

The rearrangement joins TRBV19 to TRBJ1-5; 9 bases agree with TRBD1. The CDR3 is 15 residues long. The junction had 1 base not matched to a gene; V was cut back by 0 bases and J by 4 bases. Germline CDR1 reads LNHDA; CDR2 reads SQIVND (reference sequence). The CDR3 DNA reads TGTGCCAGTAGTATAGAGGGACAGGGTAATCAGCCCCAGCATTTT. Amino acid sequence: CASSIEGQGNQPQHF.